This T cell receptor (beta chain) was captured by sequencing in a study of cytomegalovirus exposure and HLA in healthy donors. Looked up from germline, CDR1 is MNHNS and CDR2 is SASEGT. The J segment lost 5 bases and the V segment lost 5 bases, leaving 5 bases of the junction unmatched. This CDR3 region has 13 residues. This clone was found many times. Primers: 60 Vbeta forward and 13 Jbeta reverse. Method: immunoSEQ multiplex PCR; TCRdb's copy keeps in-frame clones and lacks some. The sample includes 150,000 to 160,000 clones, around 80% seen only once; the top ten take 5.6%. This TCR was sampled from a woman in her thirties or forties in good health and CMV-seropositive. Material for sequencing was PBMCs. The chain has TRBV6-1 and TRBJ1-1; 7 positions agree with TRBD1. The CDR3 coding sequence is TGTGCCAGCAGTATCAGGGGGAGGACTGAAGCTTTCTTT. Amino acids: CASSIRGRTEAFF.